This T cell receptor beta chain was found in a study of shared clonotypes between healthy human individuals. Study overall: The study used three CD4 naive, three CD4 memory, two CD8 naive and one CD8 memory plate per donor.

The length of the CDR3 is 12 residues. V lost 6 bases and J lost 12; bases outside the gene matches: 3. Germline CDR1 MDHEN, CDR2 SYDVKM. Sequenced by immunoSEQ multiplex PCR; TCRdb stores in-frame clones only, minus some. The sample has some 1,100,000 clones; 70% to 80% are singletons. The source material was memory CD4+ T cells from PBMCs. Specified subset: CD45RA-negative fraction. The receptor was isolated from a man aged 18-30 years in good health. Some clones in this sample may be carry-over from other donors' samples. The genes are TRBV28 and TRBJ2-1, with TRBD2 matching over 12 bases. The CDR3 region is CASRLAGGRQFF. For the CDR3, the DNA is TGTGCCAGCAGACTAGCGGGAGGAAGGCAGTTCTTC.